The rows below give T cell receptor beta chains drawn from one sample of a study of PD-1 blockade in classical Hodgkin lymphoma. Only in-frame clones appear in the TCRdb table, and some are missing; sequencing was by immunoSEQ multiplex PCR. Of 20,000 to 25,000 clones listed, 72% are singletons. Sequencing used peripheral blood mononuclear cells (PBMCs), obtained before the fourth cycle of nivolumab. All receptors derive from a human donor with classical Hodgkin lymphoma. Each CDR3 is given with its conserved first and last residue. The D gene is left open where the match is weak. Clone size is given for some rows only: seen once, a few or many times, or a class if the clone is expanded.

V: TRBV5-4; J: TRBJ1-3; D: -; size: -; CDR3: CASSLPGSLGNTIYF; DNA: TGTGCCAGCAGCTTGCCAGGCAGCCTTGGAAACACCATATATTTT
V: TRBV5-1; J: TRBJ1-3; D: -; size: -; CDR3: CASSSDGKSGNTIYF; DNA: TGCGCCAGCAGCTCCGACGGGAAGTCTGGAAACACCATATATTTT
V: TRBV11-2; J: TRBJ2-5; D: TRBD2; size: -; CDR3: CASSRGGATETQYF; DNA: TGTGCCAGCAGTCGCGGGGGGGCCACAGAGACCCAGTACTTC
V: TRBV4-2; J: TRBJ1-2; D: -; size: -; CDR3: CASSQVLEKDGCTF; DNA: TGTGCCAGCAGCCAAGTCCTGGAAAAGGATGGCTGCACCTTC
V: TRBV5-5; J: TRBJ1-2; D: -; size: -; CDR3: CASSSEGGPYGYTF; DNA: TGTGCCAGCAGCTCCGAAGGGGGTCCGTATGGCTACACCTTC
V: TRBV28; J: TRBJ1-2; D: -; size: -; CDR3: CASSLLDSASNGYTF; DNA: TGTGCCAGCAGTTTATTGGATTCAGCCTCTAACGGCTACACCTTC
V: TRBV2; J: TRBJ2-2; D: TRBD2; size: -; CDR3: CASKRGANTGELFF; DNA: TGTGCCAGTAAGCGGGGCGCGAACACCGGGGAGCTGTTTTTT
V: TRBV7-9; J: TRBJ2-1; D: TRBD2; size: -; CDR3: CASSLAGGSGAYNEQFF; DNA: TGTGCCAGCAGCTTAGCGGGGGGTAGCGGGGCTTACAATGAGCAGTTCTTC
V: TRBV28; J: TRBJ2-5; D: -; size: -; CDR3: CASSLLGRGETQYF; DNA: TGTGCCAGCAGTTTATTAGGTCGCGGGGAGACCCAGTACTTC
V: TRBV5-6; J: TRBJ1-3; D: -; size: once; CDR3: CASSARQGNTIYF; DNA: TGTGCCAGCAGCGCCCGACAGGGAAACACCATATATTTT
V: TRBV2; J: TRBJ2-5; D: -; size: once; CDR3: CASSVSGGQETQYF; DNA: TGTGCCAGCAGTGTTAGTGGCGGCCAAGAGACCCAGTACTTC
V: TRBV15; J: TRBJ2-7; D: TRBD2; size: -; CDR3: CATSRDYSSGEVNEQYF; DNA: TGTGCCACCAGCAGAGATTATTCTAGCGGGGAAGTCAACGAGCAGTACTTC
V: TRBV7-9; J: TRBJ2-2; D: -; size: few; CDR3: CASIEDRNTGELFF; DNA: TGTGCCAGCATCGAGGACAGGAACACCGGGGAGCTGTTTTTT
V: TRBV2; J: TRBJ2-2; D: -; size: few; CDR3: CASSVSPGHTGELFF; DNA: TGTGCCAGCAGTGTTAGTCCAGGGCACACCGGGGAGCTGTTTTTT
V: TRBV7-9; J: TRBJ1-4; D: -; size: -; CDR3: CASSFTGNSREKLFF; DNA: TGTGCCAGCAGCTTTACGGGGAACAGTAGGGAAAAACTGTTTTTT
V: TRBV6-5; J: TRBJ2-3; D: -; size: -; CDR3: CASSYGGTSTDTQYF; DNA: TGTGCCAGCAGTTACGGGGGGACTAGCACAGATACGCAGTATTTT
V: TRBV2; J: TRBJ2-7; D: -; size: -; CDR3: CASSPHPGSYEQYF; DNA: TGTGCCAGCAGTCCGCACCCAGGGTCCTACGAGCAGTACTTC
V: TRBV6-5; J: TRBJ1-5; D: -; size: -; CDR3: CASSYHINQPQHF; DNA: TGTGCCAGCAGTTACCATATAAATCAGCCCCAGCATTTT
V: TRBV7-9; J: TRBJ1-2; D: -; size: -; CDR3: CASSAYHTGLYGYTF; DNA: TGTGCCAGCAGCGCATACCATACAGGCCTCTATGGCTACACCTTC
V: TRBV11-2; J: TRBJ1-2; D: -; size: few; CDR3: CASSLVPTYGYTF; DNA: TGTGCCAGCAGCTTAGTGCCAACCTATGGCTACACCTTC
V: TRBV7-9; J: TRBJ2-5; D: -; size: -; CDR3: CASSLGEGEETQYF; DNA: TGTGCCAGCAGCTTGGGGGAAGGAGAAGAGACCCAGTACTTC
V: TRBV7-6; J: TRBJ2-2; D: TRBD1; size: once; CDR3: CASSHDRGANTGELFF; DNA: TGTGCCAGCAGCCACGACAGGGGTGCGAACACCGGGGAGCTGTTTTTT
V: TRBV10-3; J: TRBJ1-1; D: TRBD1; size: -; CDR3: CAISEGQGLGWAFF; DNA: TGTGCCATCAGTGAAGGACAGGGTTTGGGTTGGGCTTTCTTT
V: TRBV9; J: TRBJ2-3; D: -; size: -; CDR3: CASSGRGTGSDTQYF; DNA: TGTGCCAGCAGCGGGCGAGGTACAGGTTCTGATACGCAGTATTTT
V: TRBV2; J: TRBJ1-1; D: -; size: -; CDR3: CASSEPLYGFPSSTEAFF; DNA: TGTGCCAGCAGTGAACCCCTGTACGGTTTCCCCTCGAGCACTGAAGCTTTCTTT
V: TRBV9; J: TRBJ2-5; D: TRBD2; size: few; CDR3: CASSETGGQETQYF; DNA: TGTGCCAGCAGCGAGACGGGGGGCCAAGAGACCCAGTACTTC
V: TRBV7-9; J: TRBJ1-2; D: -; size: -; CDR3: CASSPYPQTTDYGYTF; DNA: TGTGCCAGCAGTCCATACCCACAGACTACAGACTATGGCTACACCTTC
V: TRBV5-1; J: TRBJ1-4; D: -; size: -; CDR3: CASSLDSSPEGEKLFF; DNA: TGCGCCAGCAGCTTGGACAGTTCACCGGAGGGTGAAAAACTGTTTTTT
V: TRBV6-5; J: TRBJ2-7; D: -; size: -; CDR3: CASSRETVGEQYF; DNA: TGTGCCAGCAGTCGAGAGACGGTGGGTGAGCAGTACTTC
V: TRBV5-8; J: TRBJ1-2; D: -; size: once; CDR3: CASSLGGPGYTF; DNA: TGTGCCAGCAGCTTGGGAGGACCTGGCTACACCTTC
V: TRBV5-1; J: TRBJ1-5; D: -; size: many; CDR3: CASSLAGGPLQPQHF; DNA: TGCGCCAGCAGCTTGGCCGGGGGACCCCTTCAGCCCCAGCATTTT
V: TRBV28; J: TRBJ1-5; D: -; size: -; CDR3: CASRRTGDQPQHF; DNA: TGTGCCAGCAGACGGACGGGGGATCAGCCCCAGCATTTT
V: TRBV19; J: TRBJ2-1; D: -; size: -; CDR3: CASSWTEGEGEQFF; DNA: TGTGCCAGTAGTTGGACAGAAGGGGAGGGTGAGCAGTTCTTC